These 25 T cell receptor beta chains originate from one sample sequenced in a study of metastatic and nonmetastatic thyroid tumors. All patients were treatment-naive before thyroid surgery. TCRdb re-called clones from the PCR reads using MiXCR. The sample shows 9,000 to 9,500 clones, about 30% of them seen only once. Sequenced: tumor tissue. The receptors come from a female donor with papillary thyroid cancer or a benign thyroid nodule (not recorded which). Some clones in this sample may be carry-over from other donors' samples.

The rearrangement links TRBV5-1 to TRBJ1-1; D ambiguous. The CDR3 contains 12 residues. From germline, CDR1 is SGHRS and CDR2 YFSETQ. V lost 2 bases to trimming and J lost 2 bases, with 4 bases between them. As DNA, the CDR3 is TGCGCCAGCAGCTTAGACAACACTGAAGCTTTCTTT. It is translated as CASSLDNTEAFF.

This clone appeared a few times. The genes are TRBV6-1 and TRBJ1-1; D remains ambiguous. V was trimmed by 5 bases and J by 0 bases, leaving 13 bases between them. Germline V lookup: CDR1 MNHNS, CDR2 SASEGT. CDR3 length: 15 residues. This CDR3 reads CASSPRAGMNTEAFF. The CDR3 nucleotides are TGTGCCAGCAGTCCCCGGGCAGGTATGAACACTGAAGCTTTCTTT.

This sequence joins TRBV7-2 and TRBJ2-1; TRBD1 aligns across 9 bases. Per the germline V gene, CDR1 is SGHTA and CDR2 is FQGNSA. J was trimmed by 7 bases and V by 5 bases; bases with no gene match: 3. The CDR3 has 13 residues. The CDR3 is CASSTGQGNEQFF. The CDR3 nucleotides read TGTGCCAGCAGCACGGGACAGGGAAATGAGCAGTTCTTC.

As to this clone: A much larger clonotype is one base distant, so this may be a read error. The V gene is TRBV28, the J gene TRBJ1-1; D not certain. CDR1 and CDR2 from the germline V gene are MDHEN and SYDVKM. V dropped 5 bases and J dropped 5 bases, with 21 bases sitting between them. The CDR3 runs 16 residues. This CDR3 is CASSPVKGDWRTEAFF. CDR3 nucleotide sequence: TGTGCCAGCAGTCCCGTCAAAGGAGATTGGAGGACTGAAGCTTTCTTT.

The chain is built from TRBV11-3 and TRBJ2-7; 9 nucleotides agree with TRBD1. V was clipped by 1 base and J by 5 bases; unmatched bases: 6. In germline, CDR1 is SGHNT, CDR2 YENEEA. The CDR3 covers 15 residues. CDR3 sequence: CASSLAGQGRHEQYF. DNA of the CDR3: TGTGCCAGCAGCTTAGCGGGACAGGGACGCCACGAGCAGTACTTC.

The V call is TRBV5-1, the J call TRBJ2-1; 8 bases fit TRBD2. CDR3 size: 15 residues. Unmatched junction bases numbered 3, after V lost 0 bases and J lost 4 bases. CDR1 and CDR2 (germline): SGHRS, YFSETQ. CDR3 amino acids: CASSLVTSGYNEQFF. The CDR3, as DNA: TGCGCCAGCAGCTTGGTAACTAGCGGTTACAATGAGCAGTTCTTC.

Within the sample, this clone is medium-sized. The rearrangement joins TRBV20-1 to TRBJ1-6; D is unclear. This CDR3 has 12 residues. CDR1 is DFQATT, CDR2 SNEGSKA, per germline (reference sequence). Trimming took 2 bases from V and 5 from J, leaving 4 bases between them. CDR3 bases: TGCAGTGCTAGACAGGATAATTCACCCCTCCACTTT. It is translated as CSARQDNSPLHF.

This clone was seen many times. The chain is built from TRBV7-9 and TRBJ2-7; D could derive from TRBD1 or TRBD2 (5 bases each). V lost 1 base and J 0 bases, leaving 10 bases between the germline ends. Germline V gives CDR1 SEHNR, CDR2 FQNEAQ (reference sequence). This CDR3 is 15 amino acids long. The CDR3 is CASSLGFGTSYEQYF. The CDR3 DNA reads TGTGCCAGCAGCTTAGGCTTCGGGACCTCCTACGAGCAGTACTTC.

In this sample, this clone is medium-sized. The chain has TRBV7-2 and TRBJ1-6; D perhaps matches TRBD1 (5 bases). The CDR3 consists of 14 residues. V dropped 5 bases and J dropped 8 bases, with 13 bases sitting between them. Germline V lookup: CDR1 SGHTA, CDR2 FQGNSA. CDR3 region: CASSLEEGYSPLHF. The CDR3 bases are TGTGCCAGCAGCCTGGAGGAGGGGTATTCACCCCTCCACTTT.

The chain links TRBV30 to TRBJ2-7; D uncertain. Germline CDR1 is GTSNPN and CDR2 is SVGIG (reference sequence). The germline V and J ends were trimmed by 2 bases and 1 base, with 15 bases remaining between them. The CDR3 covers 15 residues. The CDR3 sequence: CAWSKDISLSYEQYF. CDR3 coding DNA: TGTGCCTGGAGTAAAGATATCAGTTTGTCCTACGAGCAGTACTTC.

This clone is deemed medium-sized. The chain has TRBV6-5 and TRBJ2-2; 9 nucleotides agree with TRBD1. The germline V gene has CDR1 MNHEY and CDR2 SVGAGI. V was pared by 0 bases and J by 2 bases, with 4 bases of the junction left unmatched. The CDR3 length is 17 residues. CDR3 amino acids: CASSYSPTGGNTGELFF. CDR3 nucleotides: TGTGCCAGCAGTTACTCGCCGACAGGGGGAAACACCGGGGAGCTGTTTTTT.

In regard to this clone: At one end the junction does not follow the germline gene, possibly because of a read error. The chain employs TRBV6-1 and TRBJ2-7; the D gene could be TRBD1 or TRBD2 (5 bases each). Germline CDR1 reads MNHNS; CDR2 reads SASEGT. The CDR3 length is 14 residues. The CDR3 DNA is TGTTCCAGCAGTGAATATGGTGGGGGTTACGAGCAGTACTTC. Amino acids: CSSSEYGGGYEQYF.

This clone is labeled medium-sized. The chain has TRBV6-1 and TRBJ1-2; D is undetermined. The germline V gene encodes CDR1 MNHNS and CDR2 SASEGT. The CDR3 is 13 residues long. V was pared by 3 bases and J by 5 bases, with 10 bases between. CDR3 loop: CASSEVRGYGYTF. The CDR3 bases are TGTGCCAGCAGTGAGGTACGAGGGTATGGCTACACCTTC.

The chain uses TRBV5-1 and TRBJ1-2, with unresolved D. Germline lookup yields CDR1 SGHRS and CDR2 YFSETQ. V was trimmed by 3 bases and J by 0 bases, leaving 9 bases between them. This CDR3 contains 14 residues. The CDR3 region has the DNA TGCGCCAGCAGCTCCGGGTTAGCTAACTATGGCTACACCTTC. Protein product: CASSSGLANYGYTF.

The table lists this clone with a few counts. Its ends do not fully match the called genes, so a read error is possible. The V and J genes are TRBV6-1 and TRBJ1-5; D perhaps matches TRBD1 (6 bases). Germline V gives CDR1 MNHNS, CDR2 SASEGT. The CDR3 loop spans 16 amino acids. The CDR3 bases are TGTGCCAGCAGTGTAGGTATCGACAGGTCGGTTCAGCCCCAGCACTTT. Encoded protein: CASSVGIDRSVQPQHF.

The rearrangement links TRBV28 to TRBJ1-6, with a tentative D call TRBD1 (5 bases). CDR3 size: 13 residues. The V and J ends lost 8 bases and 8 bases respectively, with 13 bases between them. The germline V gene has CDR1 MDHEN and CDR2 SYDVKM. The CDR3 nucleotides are TGTGCCAGCGTCGGGGGGGGAGATTCACCCCTCCACTTT. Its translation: CASVGGGDSPLHF.

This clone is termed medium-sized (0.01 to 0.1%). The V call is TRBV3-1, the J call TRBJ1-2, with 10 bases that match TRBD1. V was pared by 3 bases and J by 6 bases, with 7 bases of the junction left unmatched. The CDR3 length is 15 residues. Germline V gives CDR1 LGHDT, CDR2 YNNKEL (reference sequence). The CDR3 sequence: CASSQFTGTGDGYTF. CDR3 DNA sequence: TGTGCCAGCAGCCAGTTTACCGGGACAGGGGATGGCTACACCTTC.

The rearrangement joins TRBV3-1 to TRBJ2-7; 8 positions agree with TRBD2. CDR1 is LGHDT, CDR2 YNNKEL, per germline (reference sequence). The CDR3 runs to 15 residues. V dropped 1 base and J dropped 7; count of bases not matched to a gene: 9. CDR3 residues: CASSQVQAGACEQYF. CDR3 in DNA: TGTGCCAGCAGCCAAGTCCAAGCGGGAGCTTGTGAGCAGTACTTC.

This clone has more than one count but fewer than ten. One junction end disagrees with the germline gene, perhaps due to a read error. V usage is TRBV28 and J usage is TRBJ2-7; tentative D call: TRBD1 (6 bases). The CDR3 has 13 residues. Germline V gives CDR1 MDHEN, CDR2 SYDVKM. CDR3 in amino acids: CASSFSRGSEHYF. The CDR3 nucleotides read TGTGCCAGCAGTTTCTCCAGGGGTAGCGAGCATTACTTC.

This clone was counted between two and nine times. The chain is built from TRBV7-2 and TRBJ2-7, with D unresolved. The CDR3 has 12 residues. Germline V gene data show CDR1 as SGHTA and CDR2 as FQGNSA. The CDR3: CATGRKPYEQYF. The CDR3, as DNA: TGTGCAACCGGGCGGAAGCCCTACGAGCAGTACTTC.

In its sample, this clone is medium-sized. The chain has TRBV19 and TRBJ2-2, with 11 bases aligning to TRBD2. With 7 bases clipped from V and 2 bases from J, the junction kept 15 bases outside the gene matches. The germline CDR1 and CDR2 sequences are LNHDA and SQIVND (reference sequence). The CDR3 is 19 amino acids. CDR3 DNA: TGTGCCAGTACGCCACTAGCGGGAGCGATCCTTCATAACACCGGGGAGCTGTTTTTT. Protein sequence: CASTPLAGAILHNTGELFF.

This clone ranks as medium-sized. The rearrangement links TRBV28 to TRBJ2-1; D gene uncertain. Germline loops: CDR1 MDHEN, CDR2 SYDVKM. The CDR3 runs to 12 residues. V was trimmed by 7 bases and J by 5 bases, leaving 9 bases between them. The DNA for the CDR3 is TGTGCCAGCACCCCCCAGAACAATGAGCAGTTCTTC. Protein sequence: CASTPQNNEQFF.

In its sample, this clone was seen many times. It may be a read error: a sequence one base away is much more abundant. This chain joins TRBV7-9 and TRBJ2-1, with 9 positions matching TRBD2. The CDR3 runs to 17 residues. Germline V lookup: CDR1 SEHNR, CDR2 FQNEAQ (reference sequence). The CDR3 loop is CACSLGVSSGSYNEQFF. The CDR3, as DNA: TGTGCCTGCAGCTTGGGGGTGAGTAGCGGGAGCTACAATGAGCAGTTCTTC. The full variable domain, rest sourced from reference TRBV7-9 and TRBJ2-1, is DTGVSQNPRHKITKRGQNVTFRCDPISEHNRLYWYRQTLGQGPEFLTYFQNEAQLEKSRLLSDRFSAERPKGSFSTLEIQRTEQGDSAMYLCACSLGVSSGSYNEQFFGPGTRLTVL.

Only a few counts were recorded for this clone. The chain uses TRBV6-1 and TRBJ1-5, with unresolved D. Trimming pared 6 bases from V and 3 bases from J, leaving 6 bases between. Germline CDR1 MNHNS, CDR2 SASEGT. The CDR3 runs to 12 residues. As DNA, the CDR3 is TGTGCCAGCAGCCCTCTCAATCAGCCCCAGCATTTT. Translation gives CASSPLNQPQHF.

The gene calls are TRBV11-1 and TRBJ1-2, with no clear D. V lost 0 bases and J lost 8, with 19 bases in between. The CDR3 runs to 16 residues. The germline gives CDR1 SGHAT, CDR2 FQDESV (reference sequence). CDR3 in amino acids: CASSLAWARAPRGYTF. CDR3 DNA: TGTGCCAGCAGCTTAGCATGGGCAAGGGCCCCGAGGGGCTACACCTTC.